The 17 T cell receptor beta chains below come from one sample, sequenced in a study of T cells in Graves' hyperthyroidism and ophthalmopathy. The source material, RNA transcripts, was used to amplify TCR beta CDR3 regions. A set of HTBI primers served as the primers for a first-round RT-PCR of the TCR CDR3. TCRdb used MiXCR to reprocess the multiplex PCR reads, holding one entry per CDR3 protein. The data show about 410,000 distinct CDR3 sequences, roughly 15% seen once. Source material: blood. These receptors originate from a woman between 25 and 40 years old with Graves' ophthalmopathy.

As for this clonotype: Being one base from a much bigger clone, this may be a read error. Because the CDR3 is missing its conserved closing phenylalanine or tryptophan, this is likely a read error. The genes are TRBV6-1 and TRBJ2-2; D is perhaps TRBD2 (7 bases). The V end was cut by 5 bases, the J end by 4 bases, with 17 bases between. Germline V CDR1 and CDR2: MNHNS, SASEGT. The CDR3 contains 16 residues. The CDR3: CASSKPGRGATGELFL. In nucleotides, the CDR3 is TGTGCCAGCAGTAAACCGGGACGGGGGGCCACCGGGGAGCTGTTTCTT.

In its sample, this clonotype was seen many times. CDR3: CAWRALRWEQESYGYTF. The CDR3 coding sequence is TGTGCCTGGAGGGCCCTCCGCTGGGAGCAAGAATCCTATGGCTACACCTTC. This sequence joins TRBV30 and TRBJ1-2, with D unresolved. The CDR3 loop spans 17 amino acids. Germline CDR1 is GTSNPN and CDR2 is SVGIG (reference sequence). V was cut by 3 bases and J by 4 bases, with 24 bases left in between.

This clonotype was seen many times. This rearrangement joins TRBV5-1 to TRBJ2-7; 9 nucleotides line up with TRBD1. Germline CDR1 is SGHRS and CDR2 is YFSETQ. The V segment lost 4 bases and the J segment 4 bases; nucleotides outside the gene matches: 12. CDR3 length equals 16 residues. The CDR3, as DNA: TGCGCCAGCAGCGGGACAGGGCACGTCGGGGTTTACGAGCAGTACTTC. Residues: CASSGTGHVGVYEQYF.

There are many counts of this clonotype. The CDR3 is CAWGSGGYSGANVLTF. The CDR3 DNA is TGTGCCTGGGGGTCAGGAGGTTACTCTGGGGCCAACGTCCTGACTTTC. The chain recombines TRBV30 with TRBJ2-6, with D tentatively TRBD2 (5 bases). V was cut by 5 bases and J by 0 bases, with 14 bases left in between. The germline V gene encodes CDR1 GTSNPN and CDR2 SVGIG (reference sequence). CDR3 length equals 16 residues.

V gene TRBV9 combines with J gene TRBJ2-3; TRBD2 might be the D (5 bases). The CDR3 runs to 13 residues. Per germline, CDR1 SGDLS and CDR2 YYNGEE. Trimming left V 0 bases short and J 4 bases short, with 6 bases between. The CDR3 sequence is CASSVAGSDTQYF. DNA for the CDR3: TGTGCCAGCAGCGTAGCGGGGTCAGATACGCAGTATTTT.

This clonotype was detected many times. This CDR3 is CASSLLDQETQYF. Written as DNA, the CDR3 is TGTGCCAGCAGCTTGCTTGACCAAGAGACCCAGTACTTC. V is TRBV11-3 and J is TRBJ2-5; D not resolved. This CDR3 comprises 13 residues. Trimming took 3 bases from V and 0 from J, leaving 5 bases between them. Germline CDR1 reads SGHNT; CDR2 reads YENEEA. The complete variable domain, with remaining parts taken from reference TRBV11-3 and TRBJ2-5, reads EAGVVQSPRYKIIEKKQPVAFWCNPISGHNTLYWYLQNLGQGPELLIRYENEEAVDDSQLPKDRFSAERLKGVDSTLKIQPAELGDSAVYLCASSLLDQETQYFGPGTRLLVL.

This clonotype came up many times. The chain employs TRBV30 and TRBJ2-2; 7 bases agree with TRBD2. The CDR3 is made up of 14 amino acids. V dropped 3 bases and J dropped 3; count of bases not matched to a gene: 4. Germline loops: CDR1 GTSNPN, CDR2 SVGIG (reference sequence). The DNA for the CDR3 is TGTGCCTGGAGAGGGGACTACGACACCGGGGAGCTGTTTTTT. Amino acids: CAWRGDYDTGELFF.

This clonotype was detected many times. J is TRBJ2-3 and V is TRBV6-6; 7 nucleotides agree with TRBD2. The trim removed 1 base at V and 2 bases at J, leaving 9 bases unmatched. The V gene's germline CDR1 is MNHNY and CDR2 SVGAGI (reference sequence). The CDR3 consists of 17 residues. The CDR3 protein is CASSYLSGETTTDTQYF. The CDR3 bases are TGTGCCAGCAGTTACTTGAGCGGGGAAACTACCACAGATACGCAGTATTTT.

This clonotype was picked up many times. The V and J genes are TRBV20-1 and TRBJ1-5; the match to TRBD1 covers 12 bases. J was trimmed by 4 bases and V by 3 bases; bases with no gene match: 1. Looked up from germline, CDR1 is DFQATT and CDR2 is SNEGSKA (reference sequence). The CDR3 has 14 amino acids. DNA for the CDR3: TGCAGTGCTAGGGGACAGGGGGCAAATCAGCCCCAGCATTTT. Residues: CSARGQGANQPQHF.

The chain has TRBV6-2 or TRBV6-3 and TRBJ1-1; D gene uncertain. V lost 1 base to trimming and J lost 4 bases, with 13 bases between them. CDR1 is MNHEY, CDR2 SVGEGT, per germline. This CDR3 is 15 amino acids long. CDR3 DNA sequence: TGTGCCAGCAGTTACTTTCCGGGATCAGGCACTGAAGCTTTCTTT. Encoded protein: CASSYFPGSGTEAFF.

This clonotype was observed many times. V and J are TRBV28 and TRBJ1-2; D is possibly TRBD1 (6 bases). Looked up from germline, CDR1 is MDHEN and CDR2 is SYDVKM. CDR3 length: 15 amino acids. V lost 4 bases and J lost 5, with 17 bases in between. The CDR3 DNA reads as TGTGCCAGCAGTTCGAACGCGGGGGGCGGGTATGGCTACACCTTC. It codes for CASSSNAGGGYGYTF.

This clonotype showed up many times. The chain links TRBV27 to TRBJ2-5, with D uncertain. CDR3 length: 12 residues. The V end was cut by 7 bases, the J end by 0 bases, with 6 bases between. Germline assignment: CDR1 MNHEY and CDR2 SMNVEV (reference sequence). CDR3 sequence (DNA): TGTGCCAGCATAGACTACCAAGAGACCCAGTACTTC. As protein: CASIDYQETQYF.

A few counts support this clonotype. The rearrangement uses TRBV6-6 and TRBJ2-2; tentatively, D is TRBD2 (5 bases). Trimming took off 2 bases at V and 6 bases at J, with 13 bases between the two ends. Germline V gene lookup returns CDR1 MNHNY and CDR2 SVGAGI (reference sequence). The CDR3 spans 15 residues. Here the CDR3 reads CASSYKPRGSGELFF. The CDR3 coding sequence is TGTGCCAGCAGTTACAAACCACGGGGATCCGGGGAGCTGTTTTTT.

This clonotype was recorded at least ten times. The CDR3 sequence is CASSLRNEQFF. The CDR3 region has the DNA TGTGCCAGCAGCTTACGCAATGAGCAGTTCTTC. This chain links TRBV7-8 with TRBJ2-1; no clear D gene. CDR1 SGHVS and CDR2 FQNEAQ come from the germline V gene. Trimming cost V 2 bases and J 6 bases, with 2 bases left between them. The length of the CDR3 is 11 residues.

This clonotype has a count of ten or more. The V gene is TRBV7-9, the J gene TRBJ2-1; 8 bases line up with TRBD1. The CDR3 length is 19 residues. CDR1 and CDR2 from the germline V gene are SEHNR and FQNEAQ (reference sequence). V lost 4 bases to trimming and J lost 5 bases; unmatched junction nucleotides: 19. The CDR3 nucleotides read TGTGCCAGCAGCTCAGACAGGGGCCTTTCCCTCTCCTACAACAATGAGCAGTTCTTC. The encoded protein is CASSSDRGLSLSYNNEQFF.

This clonotype showed up just a few times. This sequence joins TRBV10-1 and TRBJ2-1; 9 bases map to TRBD1. CDR1 and CDR2 (germline): WNHNN, SYGVQD (reference sequence). The CDR3 spans 13 residues. V lost 8 bases, J lost 9 bases, and 8 bases stayed unmatched. The CDR3 nucleotides are TGCGCCAGCCGGGACAGGGTAAGAGGTGAGCAGTTCTTC. Translated, it gives CASRDRVRGEQFF.

This clonotype was picked up many times. The rearrangement uses TRBV28 and TRBJ1-1; D is ambiguous. The CDR3 has 14 amino acids. Between the trimmed V and J ends, which lost 6 bases and 0 bases, there was a span of 11 bases. Germline V gives CDR1 MDHEN, CDR2 SYDVKM. The CDR3 here is CASRSHPMNTEAFF. CDR3 DNA: TGTGCCAGCAGATCCCACCCAATGAACACTGAAGCTTTCTTT.